The rows below give T cell receptor beta chains drawn from one sample of a study of cytomegalovirus exposure and HLA in healthy donors. Repertoires were generated with immunoSEQ multiplex PCR, while TCRdb's copy carries only in-frame clones and drops some. Of 150,000 to 200,000 clones listed, over 65% were seen once; the top ten hold around 1.9%. The sample comprised PBMCs. The receptors here all came from a woman aged 25 to 39 in good health and CMV-seronegative. Both conserved end residues are part of each CDR3.

V: TRBV10-3; J: TRBJ1-3; CDR3: CAISDGQAKYSGNTIYF
V: TRBV15; J: TRBJ2-7; CDR3: CATSRDPDSNYERYF
V: TRBV7-8; J: TRBJ2-1; CDR3: CASSLAVSSGRRNEQFF
V: TRBV6-6; J: TRBJ2-7; CDR3: CASSRGQGVEEQYF
V: TRBV5-4; J: TRBJ2-1; CDR3: CASSLALLAGDYNEQFF
V: TRBV21-1; J: TRBJ1-2; CDR3: CASSKIGGSRDRVGNYGYTF
V: TRBV5-4; J: TRBJ1-4; CDR3: CASSLFGNEKLFF
V: TRBV5-1; J: TRBJ1-1; CDR3: CASSLGQGGTEAFF
V: TRBV11-2; J: TRBJ2-7; CDR3: CASSPRDRQKVEQYF
V: TRBV18; J: TRBJ2-1; CDR3: CASSPVESSGSNEQFF
V: TRBV4-2; J: TRBJ1-1; CDR3: CASSHPLGGGTNTEAFF
V: TRBV6-1; J: TRBJ1-6; CDR3: CASSTGLGRNSPLHF
V: TRBV7-8; J: TRBJ2-7; CDR3: CASSSGTFEQYF
V: TRBV28; J: TRBJ2-7; CDR3: CASSFRLWTGMYEQYF
V: TRBV19; J: .; CDR3: CASRGRFPRRKAYEQYF
V: TRBV7-9; J: TRBJ2-1; CDR3: CASSPLAGGPFEQFF
V: TRBV7-2; J: TRBJ2-7; CDR3: CASSPSSGQSSYEQYF
V: TRBV29-1; J: TRBJ1-4; CDR3: CSVDEGVTNEKLFF
V: TRBV25-1; J: TRBJ2-1; CDR3: CASSEDRTGWDNEQFF
V: TRBV2; J: TRBJ1-6; CDR3: CASSKLIRGNSPLHF
V: TRBV5-4; J: TRBJ2-3; CDR3: CASSLGGGAFTDTQYF
V: TRBV2; J: TRBJ2-1; CDR3: CASSAGTGGGNEQFF
V: TRBV5-6; J: TRBJ1-5; CDR3: CASSLDRGSLQPQHF
V: TRBV27; J: TRBJ1-2; CDR3: CASSLYSNYGYTF
V: TRBV5-6; J: TRBJ2-2; CDR3: CASSSPSFTGELFF
V: TRBV5-1; J: TRBJ1-3; CDR3: CASSLGQLNTIYF
V: TRBV12-2; J: TRBJ1-1; CDR3: CASRYPGQGNWGTEAFF
V: TRBV6-6; J: TRBJ1-3; CDR3: CASSYSEAGNTIYF
V: TRBV18; J: TRBJ2-3; CDR3: CASSHGLAGSSTDTQYF
V: TRBV5-6; J: TRBJ1-1; CDR3: CASSLEQGMCEAFF
V: TRBV28; J: TRBJ1-6; CDR3: CASSLDRVVGSPLHF
V: TRBV6-4; J: TRBJ1-5; CDR3: CASSDKPNQPQHF
V: TRBV11-3; J: .; CDR3: CASSLDSLADYEQYF
V: TRBV11-3; J: TRBJ2-1; CDR3: CASSLGPQERNEQFF
V: TRBV7-9; J: TRBJ1-1; CDR3: CASNREAEAFF
V: TRBV7-3; J: TRBJ2-1; CDR3: CASSAVEDEQFF
V: TRBV10-1; J: TRBJ1-6; CDR3: CASSDTRGSPLHF
V: TRBV5-1; J: TRBJ2-1; CDR3: CASSLGQGRNEQFF
V: TRBV4-1; J: TRBJ1-2; CDR3: CASSQGPRDRVYGYTF
V: TRBV7-2; J: TRBJ1-2; CDR3: CASSDRGYGYTF
V: TRBV29-1; J: TRBJ1-4; CDR3: CSVESPSGINEKLFF
V: TRBV6-6; J: TRBJ2-7; CDR3: CASTVAGTGGLYEQYF
V: TRBV18; J: .; CDR3: CASSPVGPGSYEQYF